This entry features one T cell receptor (beta chain) sequence. The antigen is undetermined. TCRdb fed the reads into MiXCR, producing one record per CDR3 protein. The sample has a few hundred thousand distinct CDR3 sequences, around 13% seen once. Trimming removed 2 bases from V and 8 bases from J, with 18 bases in between. This CDR3 comprises 15 residues. Germline values: CDR1 MGHRA, CDR2 YSYEKL. The data were obtained in a study of T cell repertoires in cytomegalovirus infection. Regarding the study as a whole: HLA-C-restricted CMV clonotypes gave the most frequent clonotype in two of eight donors.

What was sequenced was PBMCs. This rearrangement joins TRBV4-1 to TRBJ1-2; no clear D. The sequence derives from a human donor in good health (CMV status not recorded). Some clones in this sample may be carry-over from other donors' samples. The CDR3 here is CASSQPRALRSGYTF. The DNA of the CDR3 is TGCGCCAGCAGCCAACCACGGGCCCTCCGGTCCGGCTACACCTTC.